Each of the 25 T cell receptor beta chains below was sequenced from the same sample in a study of lymphopenia after photon versus proton radiotherapy. Data came from immunoSEQ multiplex PCR; TCRdb stores just in-frame clones and leaves some out. The data contain approximately 17,000 clones, 80% to 90% of them singletons. This material consisted of peripheral blood, taken from a patient treated with proton-based radiotherapy. The receptors derive from a woman in her sixties or seventies with cholangiocarcinoma. Some clones in this sample may be carry-over from other donors' samples.

Regarding this clone: Mismatch with germline at one junction end may stem from a read error. This chain uses TRBV28 with TRBJ2-7; D gene unclear. Per germline, CDR1 MDHEN and CDR2 SYDVKM. The CDR3 has 10 residues. CDR3 protein: CASGRYEQYF. The DNA of the CDR3 is TGTGCCAGTGGTAGATACGAACAGTACTTC.

The V call is TRBV9, the J call TRBJ2-2; perhaps D is TRBD1 or TRBD2 (6 bases each). V was pared by 0 bases and J by 6 bases, with 15 bases between. CDR3 size: 16 residues. Per germline, CDR1 SGDLS and CDR2 YYNGEE. For the CDR3, the DNA is TGTGCCAGCAGCGTAGTGGGGGCGGGGTTTTCCGGGGAGCTGTTTTTT. Its protein product is CASSVVGAGFSGELFF.

This chain joins TRBV10-3 and TRBJ2-4; D might be TRBD1 (5 bases). The CDR3 loop spans 14 amino acids. The germline V gene encodes CDR1 ENHRY and CDR2 SYGVKD. Trimming left V 6 bases short and J 5 bases short, with 14 bases between. CDR3 sequence: CAIRKDSWENIQYF. Written as DNA, the CDR3 is TGTGCCATCAGGAAAGACAGTTGGGAAAACATTCAGTACTTC.

V gene TRBV18 combines with J gene TRBJ2-5; D unclear. The germline V gene encodes CDR1 KGHSH and CDR2 LQKENI. V dropped 3 bases and J dropped 4 bases, with 9 bases sitting between them. The CDR3 totals 13 residues. CDR3: CASSPYDPETQYF. For the CDR3, the DNA is TGTGCCAGCTCACCCTATGACCCAGAGACCCAGTACTTC.

The chain couples TRBV9 to TRBJ1-3; D may be TRBD1 (6 bases). V was clipped by 0 bases and J by 0 bases, with 10 bases between them. Per germline, CDR1 SGDLS and CDR2 YYNGEE. This CDR3 is built from 16 residues. The CDR3 DNA follows: TGTGCCAGCAGCGTAGGAGGGGGGACCTCTGGAAACACCATATATTTT. The encoded protein is CASSVGGGTSGNTIYF.

The chain employs TRBV11-3 and TRBJ1-1; no firm D call. This CDR3 spans 14 amino acids. V was cut by 2 bases and J by 0 bases, with 7 bases left in between. CDR1 and CDR2 (germline): SGHNT, YENEEA. This CDR3 reads CASSLTSMNTEAFF. The DNA for the CDR3 is TGTGCCAGCAGCTTAACATCCATGAACACTGAAGCTTTCTTT.

The chain carries TRBV5-8 and TRBJ1-1; possibly TRBD1 for D (5 bases). There are 15 residues in the CDR3. CDR1 is SGHTS, CDR2 YDEGEE, per germline. The V and J ends lost 2 bases and 5 bases respectively, with 16 bases between them. The CDR3 DNA reads TGTGCCAGCAGCTTAGGGACCTTCCGGGGAACTGAAGCTTTCTTT. It specifies CASSLGTFRGTEAFF. Looking up the rest from reference TRBV5-8 and TRBJ1-1 gives the full variable domain: EAGVTQSPTHLIKTRGQQATLRCSPISGHTSVYWYQQALGLGLQFLLWYDEGEERNRGNFPPRFSGRQFPNYSSELNVNALELEDSALYLCASSLGTFRGTEAFFGQGTRLTVV.

By share, this clone counts as medium-sized. The chain recombines TRBV7-2 with TRBJ2-1; D possibly corresponds to TRBD2 (5 bases). The CDR3 has 15 amino acids. V shed 5 bases and J shed 0 bases, with 11 bases lying between them. The V gene's germline CDR1 is SGHTA and CDR2 FQGNSA. The CDR3: CASSEGTSSYNEQFF. CDR3 in DNA: TGTGCCAGCAGCGAGGGTACTAGCTCCTACAATGAGCAGTTCTTC.

V is TRBV6-1 and J is TRBJ2-2; TRBD2 might be the D (6 bases). CDR1 and CDR2 (germline): MNHNS, SASEGT. V dropped 2 bases and J dropped 4 bases, with 11 bases sitting between them. This CDR3 is 15 amino acids long. The CDR3: CASSELGGSTGELFF. The DNA of the CDR3 is TGTGCCAGCAGTGAACTTGGGGGGTCCACCGGGGAGCTGTTTTTT.

The table lists this clone with a few counts. This chain uses TRBV18 with TRBJ1-5; D perhaps matches TRBD1 (6 bases). CDR1 is KGHSH and CDR2 is LQKENI in the germline V gene. Deletions cut 6 bases from V and 6 bases from J, with 27 bases between. The CDR3 is 18 amino acids. In nucleotides, the CDR3 is TGTGCCAGCTCCCCTGGTGCGGCAGGGGTTTCTGTCGGTCAGCCCCAGCATTTT. Translation: CASSPGAAGVSVGQPQHF.

V and J are TRBV19 and TRBJ1-2; D gene unclear. CDR3 length equals 16 residues. Germline lookup yields CDR1 LNHDA and CDR2 SQIVND (reference sequence). Trimming left V 3 bases short and J 4 bases short, with 18 bases between. In nucleotides, the CDR3 is TGTGCCAGTAGTATCGAAGGTATACAAGGGCCCTATGGCTACACCTTC. Translated: CASSIEGIQGPYGYTF.

This clone was counted a single time. The chain is built from TRBV6-5 and TRBJ1-2; TRBD1 aligns across 7 bases. From germline, CDR1 is MNHEY and CDR2 SVGAGI. The CDR3 runs 13 residues. The V segment lost 6 bases and the J segment 3 bases; nucleotides outside the gene matches: 4. The CDR3 region has the DNA TGTGCCAGCAGACTCACAGGGGACTATGGCTACACCTTC. Residues: CASRLTGDYGYTF.

This clone was observed a few times. This sequence joins TRBV7-2 and TRBJ2-3, with 10 nucleotides matching TRBD2. The V gene's germline CDR1 is SGHTA and CDR2 FQGNSA. The J segment lost 8 bases and the V segment lost 5 bases, leaving 10 bases of the junction unmatched. This CDR3 comprises 15 residues. The CDR3 nucleotides are TGTGCCAGCAGCCGGAGCGGGGGGGACACCTTTACGCAGTATTTT. It is translated as CASSRSGGDTFTQYF.

The CDR3 spells CASSLTGGIGQPQHF. The CDR3 DNA is TGTGCCAGCAGTTTAACGGGGGGGATCGGTCAGCCCCAGCATTTT. This chain joins TRBV6-1 and TRBJ1-5, with a possible D match to TRBD1 (5 bases). From germline, CDR1 is MNHNS and CDR2 SASEGT. V lost 5 bases and J lost 6, with 17 bases in between. The CDR3 covers 15 residues.

The gene calls are TRBV9 and TRBJ1-1, with no clear D. The germline gives CDR1 SGDLS, CDR2 YYNGEE. Trimming stripped 1 base from V and 1 base from J, with 8 bases between. The CDR3 spans 14 residues. The CDR3 region is CASSVRAENTEAFF. CDR3 bases: TGTGCCAGCAGCGTAAGGGCGGAGAACACTGAAGCTTTCTTT.

The V gene is TRBV15, the J gene TRBJ2-7; 7 nucleotides line up with TRBD2. The CDR3 sequence is 16 residues long. CDR1 LNHNV and CDR2 YYDKDF come from the germline V gene (reference sequence). The V segment lost 1 base and the J segment 1 base; nucleotides outside the gene matches: 7. The CDR3 DNA reads as TGTGCCACCAGCAGAGCCGGAGCGGGGTCGTCCTACGAGCAGTACTTC. Encoded protein: CATSRAGAGSSYEQYF.

Note on this clone: No DNA is shown, since the ends of the CDR3 on it are uncertain; the CDR3 is the one TCRdb lists. The V and J genes are TRBV12-1 and TRBJ1-1. TRBV12-1 represents a pseudogene. The length of the CDR3 is 14 amino acids, counting both ends. CDR3: CASSFVGAGSEAFF.

The V call is TRBV30, the J call TRBJ1-1; no definite D call. The CDR3 runs to 12 residues. The V end was cut by 3 bases, the J end by 3 bases, with 8 bases between. Germline CDR1 GTSNPN, CDR2 SVGIG (reference sequence). The chain's CDR3 is CAWSRWDTEAFF. CDR3 sequence (DNA): TGTGCCTGGAGCCGATGGGACACTGAAGCTTTCTTT. Based on the CDR3 plus reference TRBV30 and TRBJ1-1, the full variable domain is SQTIHQWPATLVQPVGSPLSLECTVEGTSNPNLYWYRQAAGRGLQLLFYSVGIGQISSEVPQNLSASRPQDRQFILSSKKLLLSDSGFYLCAWSRWDTEAFFGQGTRLTVV.

The V gene is TRBV29-1, the J gene TRBJ2-1, with D perhaps matching TRBD1 or TRBD2 (5 bases each). This CDR3 is 15 amino acids long. The germline CDR1 and CDR2 sequences are SQVTM and ANQGSEA. The V end lost 8 bases, the J end lost 10 bases, and 27 bases lay between the germline ends. The DNA for the CDR3 is TGCAGCTCCCGGGGCTCCCCGGAAGGGCCGGTAGAGCAGTTCTTC. It encodes CSSRGSPEGPVEQFF.

This clone was observed once. The chain has TRBV4-2 and TRBJ2-3; tentatively, D is TRBD2 (5 bases). The CDR3 runs 15 residues. Per germline, CDR1 LGHNA and CDR2 YNFKEQ. Trimming shortened V by 4 bases and J by 1 base, and 12 bases separated the two germline ends. For the CDR3, the DNA is TGTGCCAGCAGCCCCGGGGATAGCGGCACAGATACGCAGTATTTT. Translating it yields CASSPGDSGTDTQYF.

This chain connects TRBV9 to TRBJ2-3; the match to TRBD2 covers 7 bases. There are 14 residues in the CDR3. In germline, CDR1 is SGDLS, CDR2 YYNGEE. The J segment lost 2 bases and the V segment lost 3 bases, leaving 3 bases of the junction unmatched. The CDR3 sequence: CASSDRDYTDTQYF. The CDR3 region has the DNA TGTGCCAGCAGCGACCGGGACTACACAGATACGCAGTATTTT.

This sequence joins TRBV15 and TRBJ1-2; no definite D call. V was cut by 5 bases and J by 7 bases, with 14 bases left in between. CDR3 length equals 13 residues. The germline gives CDR1 LNHNV, CDR2 YYDKDF (reference sequence). The CDR3: CATSLPYPSGYTF. CDR3 DNA: TGTGCCACCAGCCTCCCTTATCCAAGTGGCTACACCTTC.

J is TRBJ2-1 and V is TRBV7-2; D call uncertain. V was clipped by 5 bases and J by 5 bases, with 16 bases between them. The CDR3 extends over 15 amino acids. Germline values: CDR1 SGHTA, CDR2 FQGNSA. The CDR3 sequence: CASSPPGQRHNEQFF. CDR3 sequence (DNA): TGTGCCAGCAGCCCCCCCGGTCAGCGACACAATGAGCAGTTCTTC.

The chain is built from TRBV7-2 and TRBJ1-1; D is uncertain. Germline CDR1 and CDR2: SGHTA and FQGNSA. The germline V and J ends were trimmed by 5 bases and 7 bases, with 14 bases remaining between them. The CDR3 has 13 amino acids. The CDR3 coding sequence is TGTGCCAGCAGCCAAGACAAACACTTTGAAGCTTTCTTT. Translation: CASSQDKHFEAFF.

CDR3 bases: TGCGCCAGCAGCCAAGATCTTGGCGAAACCGGGGAGCTGTTTTTT. Protein sequence: CASSQDLGETGELFF. V and J are TRBV4-1 and TRBJ2-2; D remains unclear. Germline lookup yields CDR1 MGHRA and CDR2 YSYEKL. V was cut by 0 bases and J by 5 bases, with 10 bases left in between. This CDR3 has 15 residues.